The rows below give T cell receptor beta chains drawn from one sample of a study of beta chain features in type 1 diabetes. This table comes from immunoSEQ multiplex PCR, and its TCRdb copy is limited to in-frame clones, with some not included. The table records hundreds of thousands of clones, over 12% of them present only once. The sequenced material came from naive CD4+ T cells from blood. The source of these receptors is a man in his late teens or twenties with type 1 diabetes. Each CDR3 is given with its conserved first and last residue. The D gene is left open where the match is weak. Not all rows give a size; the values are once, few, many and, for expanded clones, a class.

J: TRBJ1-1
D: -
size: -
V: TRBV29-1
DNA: TGCAGCGTCCAATCGGGTGGCACTGAAGCTTTCTTT
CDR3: CSVQSGGTEAFF

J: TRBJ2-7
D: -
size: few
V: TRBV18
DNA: TGTGCCAGCTCACCATCAGAGAGGTCTGGCGAGCAGTACTTC
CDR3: CASSPSERSGEQYF

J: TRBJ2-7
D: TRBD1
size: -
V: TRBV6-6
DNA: TGTGCCAGCAGTTCGGGGACAGGGACCTACGAGCAGTACTTC
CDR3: CASSSGTGTYEQYF

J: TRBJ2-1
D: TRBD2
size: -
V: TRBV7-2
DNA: TGTGCCAGCACTAATAGCGGGAGGGCCACCTACAATGAGCAGTTCTTC
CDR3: CASTNSGRATYNEQFF

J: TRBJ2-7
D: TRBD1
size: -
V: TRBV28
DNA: TGTGCCAGCAGTTCCTCCGGGACAGCCTCTTTAGGCGAGCAGTACTTC
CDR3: CASSSSGTASLGEQYF

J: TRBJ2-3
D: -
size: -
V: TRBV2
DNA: TGTGCCAGCAGTGAAGTTTACGGATTCGCAGATACGCAGTATTTT
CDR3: CASSEVYGFADTQYF

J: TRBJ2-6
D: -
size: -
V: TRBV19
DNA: TGTGCCAGTAGTATCAGAGGTAGGGGTCCCCCCTCTGGGGCCAACGTCCTGACTTTC
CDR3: CASSIRGRGPPSGANVLTF

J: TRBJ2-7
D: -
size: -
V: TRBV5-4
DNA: TGTGCCAGCAGCTTTCGACAGGCCAACTCCTACGAGCAGTACTTC
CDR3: CASSFRQANSYEQYF

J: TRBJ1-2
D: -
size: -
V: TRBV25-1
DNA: TGTGCCAGCAGTCTAGGGTCCCACTATGGCTACACCTTC
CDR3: CASSLGSHYGYTF

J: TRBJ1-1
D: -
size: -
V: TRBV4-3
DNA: TGCGCCAGCAGCCAAGTGTGGGGTATGAACACTGAAGCTTTCTTT
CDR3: CASSQVWGMNTEAFF

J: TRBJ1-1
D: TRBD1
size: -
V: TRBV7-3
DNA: TGTGCCAGCGGACAGGCTAACACTGAAGCTTTCTTT
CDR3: CASGQANTEAFF